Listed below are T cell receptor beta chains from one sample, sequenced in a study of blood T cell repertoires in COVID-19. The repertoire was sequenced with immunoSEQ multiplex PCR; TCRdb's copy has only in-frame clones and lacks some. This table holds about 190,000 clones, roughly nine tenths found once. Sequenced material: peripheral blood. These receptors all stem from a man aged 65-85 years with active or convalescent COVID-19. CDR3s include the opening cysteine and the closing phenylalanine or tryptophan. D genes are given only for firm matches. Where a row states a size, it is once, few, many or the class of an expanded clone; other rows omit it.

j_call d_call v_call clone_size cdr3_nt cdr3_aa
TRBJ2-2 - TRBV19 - TGTGCCAGTAGTATCCTAGGGACTGGGAACACCGGGGAGCTGTTTTTT CASSILGTGNTGELFF
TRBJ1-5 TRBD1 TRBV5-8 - TGTGCCAGCAGCTGGGGACAGGGGAGCTTCAATCAGCCCCAGCATTTT CASSWGQGSFNQPQHF
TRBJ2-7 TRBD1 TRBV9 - TGTGCCAGCAGCGTATCTCCGGGACAGGGGTTCGACGAGCAGTACTTC CASSVSPGQGFDEQYF
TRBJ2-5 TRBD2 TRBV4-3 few TGCGCCAGCAGCCTAAGCTACCTAGCGGGAGAGACCCAGTACTTC CASSLSYLAGETQYF
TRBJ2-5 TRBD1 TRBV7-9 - TGTGCCAGCAGCTTAATCGGACAGGGTGAAAGAGAGACCCAGTACTTC CASSLIGQGERETQYF
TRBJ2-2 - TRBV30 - TGTGCCTGGTCCCTGACAAACACCGGGGAGCTGTTTTTT CAWSLTNTGELFF
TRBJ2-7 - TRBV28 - TGTGCCAGCAGTTCAGTGGCCTACGAGCAGTACTTC CASSSVAYEQYF
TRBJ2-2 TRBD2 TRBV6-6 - TGTGCCACAAGGGAGCGACCCGGGGGGTCCGGGGAGCTGTTTTTT CATRERPGGSGELFF
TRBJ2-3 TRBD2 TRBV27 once TGTGCCAGCAGTTTTTCTGCGGGGGGAGGCGCAGATACGCAGTATTTT CASSFSAGGGADTQYF
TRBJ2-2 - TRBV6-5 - TGTGCCAGCAGTTCACTAGCTACCGGGGAGCTGTTTTTT CASSSLATGELFF
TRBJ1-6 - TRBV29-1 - TGCAGCGTTGCGGGCTCCTATAATTCACCCCTCCACTTT CSVAGSYNSPLHF
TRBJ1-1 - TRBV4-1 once TGCGCCAGCAGCCAAGTGGCCGCCGGGAGGGGGACGGTCACTGAAGCTTTCTTT CASSQVAAGRGTVTEAFF
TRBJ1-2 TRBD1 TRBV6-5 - TGTGCCAGCAGTTACAGGGGGCTGGGCTACACCTTC CASSYRGLGYTF
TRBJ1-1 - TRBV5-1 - TGCGCCAGCAGCTCGCCCCTAGACCCTGCCAAAGCTTTCTTT CASSSPLDPAKAFF
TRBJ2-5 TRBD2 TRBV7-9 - TGTGCCAGCAGCTTCCCGGGACTAGCGGAGACCCAGTACTTC CASSFPGLAETQYF
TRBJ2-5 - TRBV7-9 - TGTGCCAGCAGCTTAGGGGAGTACCAAGAGACCCAGTACTTC CASSLGEYQETQYF
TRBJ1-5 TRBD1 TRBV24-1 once TGTGCCACCAGTGACCCGGGACAGGGTGGTCAGCCCCAGCATTTT CATSDPGQGGQPQHF
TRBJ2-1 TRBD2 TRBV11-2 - TGTGCCAGCAGCTTATTGTCTAGCGGTTCATACAATGAGCAGTTCTTC CASSLLSSGSYNEQFF
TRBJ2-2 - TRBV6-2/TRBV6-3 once TGTGCCAGCCGTTGGCGGGAACGAACCGGGGAGCTGTTTTTT CASRWRERTGELFF
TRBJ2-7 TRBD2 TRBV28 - TGTGCCAGCAACCCCGCGGGGGGGCCTCTTCCCTCCTTTCCCTTC CASNPAGGPLPSFPF
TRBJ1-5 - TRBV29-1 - TGCAGCGTTGCCCTAGGGGTGGATAGCAATCAGCCCCAGCATTTT CSVALGVDSNQPQHF
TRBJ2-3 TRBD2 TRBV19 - TGTGCCAGTAGTAAACGACTAGCGGGAGCACAATCGGATACGCAGTATTTT CASSKRLAGAQSDTQYF
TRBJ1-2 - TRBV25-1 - TGTGCCAGCAGTGTAACAGGTCCCGGTGGCTACACCTTC CASSVTGPGGYTF
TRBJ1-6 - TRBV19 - TGTGCCAGTAGTATTGTGTCGGTCAATTCACCCCTCCACTTT CASSIVSVNSPLHF
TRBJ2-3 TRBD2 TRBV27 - TGTGCCAGCAGTCCTAGCGGGAGAACAGATACGCAGTATTTT CASSPSGRTDTQYF
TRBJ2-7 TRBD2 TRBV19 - TGTGCCAGTAGTCCGGTAGCGGGAGTCGAGCAGTACTTC CASSPVAGVEQYF
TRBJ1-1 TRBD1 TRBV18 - TGTGCCAGCTCCTACGGACAGGACACTGAAGCTTTCTTT CASSYGQDTEAFF
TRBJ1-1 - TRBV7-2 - TGTGCCAGCAGTTTTCCCACCGGACACTTGAACACTGAAGCTTTCTTT CASSFPTGHLNTEAFF
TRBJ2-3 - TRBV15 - TGTGCCACCAGCAGAGTAGGGGTCTTAGTTTCAGATACGCAGTATTTT CATSRVGVLVSDTQYF
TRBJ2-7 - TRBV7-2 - TGTGCCAGCAGCCCCCAGGACTACGAGCAGTACTTC CASSPQDYEQYF
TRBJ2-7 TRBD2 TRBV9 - TGTGCCAGCAGCGTGGGACTAGCCCCCCCCGAGCAGTACTTC CASSVGLAPPEQYF
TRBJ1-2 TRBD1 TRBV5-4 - TGTGCCAGCAGCCCCCAGGGGGCGCATGGCTACACCTTC CASSPQGAHGYTF
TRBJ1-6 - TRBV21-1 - TGTGCCAGCATACGACGCGCGAGGGCCTATAATTCACCCCTCCACTTT CASIRRARAYNSPLHF
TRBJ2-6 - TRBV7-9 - TGTGCCAGCAGCTTACAGCGGATAATCTCTGGGGCCAACGTCCTGACTTTC CASSLQRIISGANVLTF
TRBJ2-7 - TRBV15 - TGTGCCCGAGTTAATTGGGGGCGGGGGAAGAGGCAGTACTTC CARVNWGRGKRQYF